These T cell receptor beta chains were read from a single sample in a study of metastatic and nonmetastatic thyroid tumors. TCRdb used MiXCR to call clones anew from the PCR reads. The sample holds 30,000 to 40,000 clones, 20% to 25% seen once. Sequenced: tumor tissue. The source is a male donor with papillary thyroid cancer or a benign thyroid nodule (not recorded which). Some clones in this sample may be carry-over from other donors' samples. Each CDR3 is given with its conserved first and last residue.

>TRBJ1-6|TRBV7-9|13
CASSQQVESPLHF
>TRBJ1-1|TRBV5-1|11
CASTGGTEAFF
>TRBJ2-1|TRBV15|15
CATSSITEGLNEQFF
>TRBJ2-7|TRBV6-1|12
CASSQTGLGQYF
>TRBJ1-2|TRBV4-3|15
CASSTQGAAGYGYTF
>TRBJ2-3|TRBV7-9|15
CASSRTSGRTDTQYF
>TRBJ1-1|TRBV9|14
CASSPRTGFTEAFF
>TRBJ1-5|TRBV7-8|14
CASILGGGNQPHHF
>TRBJ2-7|TRBV20-1|14
CSATLAGGFYEQYF
>TRBJ1-2|TRBV4-1|15
CASGQYQMGNYGYTF
>TRBJ2-7|TRBV29-1|11
CSVGGDHEQYF
>TRBJ2-5|TRBV5-1|15
CASSLRSRGQETQYF
>TRBJ2-1|TRBV10-3|13
CAALGGGGNEQFF
>TRBJ2-2|TRBV5-1|13
CASSIQTAGELFF
>TRBJ1-3|TRBV6-1|15
CASSEDIGSGNTIYF
>TRBJ2-1|TRBV19|16
CASRETSGRYNNEQFF
>TRBJ2-5|TRBV7-9|16
CASSAGTGGLSETQYF
>TRBJ2-2|TRBV6-1|16
CASSLEDRVYTGELFF
>TRBJ2-2|TRBV4-1|17
CASSQDRGGNSDEELFF
>TRBJ2-7|TRBV12-3/TRBV12-4|13
CASSMQGGSEQYF
>TRBJ2-1|TRBV7-8|15
CASSLEARVAGEQFF
>TRBJ2-2|TRBV10-1|16
CASSEYPFADTGELFF
>TRBJ2-7|TRBV30|11
CAWFGDNEQYF
>TRBJ2-7|TRBV19|15
CASSNRGLAGGEQYF
>TRBJ2-6|TRBV19|14
CASSTGGGANVLTF
>TRBJ2-7|TRBV20-1|14
CSARGGPGSYEQYF
>TRBJ1-5|TRBV15|19
CATSRGGTGGVVGNQPQHF
>TRBJ1-4|TRBV6-1|14
CASRGQGRIEKLFF
>TRBJ2-2|TRBV10-2|13
CASSKTNTGELFF
>-|TRBV20-1|12
CSARVNVGDQFF
>TRBJ2-1|TRBV28|15
CASSLPTGSYNEQFF
>TRBJ2-3|TRBV19|17
CAIRDRRSWDPTDTQYF
>TRBJ2-2|TRBV28|18
CASSPPEMGLTNTGELFF
>TRBJ2-7|TRBV18|15
CASSPLGTGDNEQYF
>TRBJ2-6|TRBV28|15
CASSLRGSGANVLTF
>TRBJ2-2|TRBV9|12
CASSLWTGELFF
>TRBJ2-1|TRBV5-6|13
CASLGQTYNEQFF